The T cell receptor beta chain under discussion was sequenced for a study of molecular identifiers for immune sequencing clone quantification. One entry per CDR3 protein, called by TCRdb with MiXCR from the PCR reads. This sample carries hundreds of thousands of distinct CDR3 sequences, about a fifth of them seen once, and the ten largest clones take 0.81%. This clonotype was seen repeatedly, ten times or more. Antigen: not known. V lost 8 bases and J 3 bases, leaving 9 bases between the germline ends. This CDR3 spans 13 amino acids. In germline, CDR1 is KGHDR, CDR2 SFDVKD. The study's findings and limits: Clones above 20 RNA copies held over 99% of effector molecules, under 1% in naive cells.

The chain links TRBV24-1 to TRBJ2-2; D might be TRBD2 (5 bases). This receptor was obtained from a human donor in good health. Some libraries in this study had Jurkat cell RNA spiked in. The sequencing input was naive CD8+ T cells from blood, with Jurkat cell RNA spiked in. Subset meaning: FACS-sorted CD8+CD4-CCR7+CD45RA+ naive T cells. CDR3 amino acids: CATKGAHTGELFF. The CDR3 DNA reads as TGTGCCACCAAGGGAGCTCACACCGGGGAGCTGTTTTTT.